A selection of T cell receptor beta chains follows, all from one sample in a study of blood T cell repertoires in COVID-19. Here immunoSEQ multiplex PCR was the method, and the copy in TCRdb shows in-frame clones only, minus some. The sample includes under 200,000 clones, around 80% of them seen just once. Sequencing was performed on PBMCs or T cells enriched from blood (not recorded which). These receptors were obtained from a man in his fifties who had recovered from COVID-19. CDR3s include the opening cysteine and the closing phenylalanine or tryptophan. The D gene is left open where the match is weak. Rows may omit the clone size; those that give it use once, few, many or a size class.

clone size,D gene,J gene,V gene,CDR3 DNA,CDR3 protein
.,TRBD1,TRBJ2-6,TRBV18,TGTGCCAGCTCACCACCAGGGACAGGGGCCTCTGGGGCCAACGTCCTGACTTTC,CASSPPGTGASGANVLTF
few,.,TRBJ1-4,TRBV27,TGTGCCAGCAGTTCAACGGGGACTAAAAATGAAAAACTGTTTTTT,CASSSTGTKNEKLFF
.,TRBD1,TRBJ2-7,TRBV24-1,TGTGCCACCAGTGATCCGCAGACAGGGCTCTACGAGCAGTACTTC,CATSDPQTGLYEQYF
.,.,TRBJ1-1,TRBV3-1/TRBV3-2,TGTGCCAGCAGCTCCACGGGGGGATGGGGCACTGAAGCTTTCTTT,CASSSTGGWGTEAFF
.,TRBD1,TRBJ2-6,TRBV19,TGTGCCAGTAGTGGGGGACAGGGGTTCTCTGGGGCCAACGTCCTGACTTTC,CASSGGQGFSGANVLTF
.,.,TRBJ2-5,TRBV5-4,TGTGCCAGCAGCTTGGTTTCTACCCCGGAGACCCAGTACTTC,CASSLVSTPETQYF
once,.,TRBJ2-7,TRBV5-4,TGTGCCAGCAGCTCCGCCGGGGGACCTAGCTACGAGCAGTACTTC,CASSSAGGPSYEQYF
few,TRBD2,TRBJ2-1,TRBV11-1,TGTGCCAGCAGCGCGGGACTAGAGGGCTACAATGAGCAGTTCTTC,CASSAGLEGYNEQFF
once,.,TRBJ1-5,TRBV29-1,TGCAGCGCTACGGGGAGTTTTAATCAGCCCCAGCATTTT,CSATGSFNQPQHF
once,TRBD2,TRBJ2-1,TRBV6-6,TGTGCCAGCAGTTACAAAAGGGGACTATCCTACAATGAGCAGTTCTTC,CASSYKRGLSYNEQFF
.,.,TRBJ1-4,TRBV4-1,TGCGCCAGCAGCCAACTCCAGGGTTTTACTAATGAAAAACTGTTTTTT,CASSQLQGFTNEKLFF
.,.,TRBJ1-3,TRBV2,TGTGCCAGCAGTGACCCGGGAAACACCATATATTTT,CASSDPGNTIYF
few,TRBD2,TRBJ2-7,TRBV3-1/TRBV3-2,TGTGCCAGCAGCCCCCTGAGCGGGAGGTTCGAGCAGTACTTC,CASSPLSGRFEQYF
.,.,TRBJ2-2,TRBV11-2,TGTGCCAGCAGCTTAGATAAGGGGGTCGTGAACACCGGGGAGCTGTTTTTT,CASSLDKGVVNTGELFF
.,.,TRBJ1-1,TRBV5-1,TGCGCCAGCAGCTCCCAGGGGATCGCTGAAGCTTTCTTT,CASSSQGIAEAFF
.,.,TRBJ2-1,TRBV15,TGTGCCACCAGCAGAGATCAAACAGCAGAGCTCCCCTACAATGAGCAGTTCTTC,CATSRDQTAELPYNEQFF
.,.,TRBJ2-5,TRBV10-3,TGTGCCACCGCAGAGGAACAAGAGACCCAGTACTTC,CATAEEQETQYF
.,.,TRBJ1-2,TRBV5-1,TGCGCCAGCAGCTCGGGAGGGTCTGCTGATGGCTACACCTTC,CASSSGGSADGYTF
.,TRBD2,TRBJ2-3,TRBV11-3,TGTGCCAGCAGCAACGGGGGGAGCGGAGGAGATACGCAGTATTTT,CASSNGGSGGDTQYF
once,TRBD2,TRBJ2-7,TRBV19,TGTGCCAGTAGTACCCAACTTCAGCGGGACTCCTACGAGCAGTACTTC,CASSTQLQRDSYEQYF
.,.,TRBJ1-4,TRBV28,TGTGCCAGCAGGACATCTCAAGGTGGATATAATGAAAAACTGTTTTTT,CASRTSQGGYNEKLFF
.,TRBD1,TRBJ1-2,TRBV7-9,TGTGCCAGCAGCGTCGGACAGGGTGGGGGCTACACCTTC,CASSVGQGGGYTF
once,TRBD1,TRBJ1-5,TRBV5-1,TGCGCCAGCAGCTTGACTGGGACAGGGGCGGGGCAGCCCCAGCATTTT,CASSLTGTGAGQPQHF
.,TRBD1,TRBJ1-4,TRBV18,TGTGCCAGCCGGGAGAGGACAGGGGGTGAAAAACTGTTTTTT,CASRERTGGEKLFF
.,TRBD1,TRBJ1-6,TRBV30,TGTGCCTGGAGGATTCCGGGACAGAATAATTCACCCCTCCACTTT,CAWRIPGQNNSPLHF
.,.,TRBJ2-1,TRBV3-1/TRBV3-2,TGTGCCAGCAGCCAAGTTTTTGGCACTGAGCAGTTCTTC,CASSQVFGTEQFF
.,.,TRBJ2-7,TRBV5-4,TGTGCCAGCAGCTGGGAAGGGGGACGCGAGCAGTACTTC,CASSWEGGREQYF
.,TRBD2,TRBJ2-3,TRBV11-3,TGTGCCAGCAGCTTAACTAGCGGGGGCACAGATACGCAGTATTTT,CASSLTSGGTDTQYF
.,.,TRBJ2-7,TRBV5-8,TGTGCCAGCAGCTTGGGGGCGGGTGGCGCCTACGAGCAGTACTTC,CASSLGAGGAYEQYF
.,.,TRBJ2-1,TRBV2,TGTGCCAGCAGCGGGCAGGGCGCCTACAATGAGCAGTTCTTC,CASSGQGAYNEQFF
.,TRBD2,TRBJ2-3,TRBV28,TGTGCCAGTGCGTCGGGGGGACTAAGCACAGATACGCAGTATTTT,CASASGGLSTDTQYF
.,TRBD1,TRBJ1-4,TRBV3-1/TRBV3-2,TGTGCCAGCAGCCGGGACAGGGGCCAGGGGACTGGTGAAAAACTGTTTTTT,CASSRDRGQGTGEKLFF
.,.,TRBJ2-3,TRBV6-2/TRBV6-3,TGTGCCAGCAGTTACTCCATCGTGGCCGAGGGAGATACGCAGTATTTT,CASSYSIVAEGDTQYF
.,.,TRBJ1-2,TRBV28,TGTGCCAGCAGCCCCCAGGGGAACTATGGCTACACCTTC,CASSPQGNYGYTF
.,TRBD1,TRBJ1-5,TRBV6-1,TGTGCCAGCAGTGTGTTTGGGACAGGGCTATTTCAGCCCCAGCATTTT,CASSVFGTGLFQPQHF
few,TRBD1,TRBJ2-1,TRBV9,TGTGCCAGCAGCGTGTTGGGACAGGGTTTTGGGAATGAGCAGTTCTTC,CASSVLGQGFGNEQFF
.,TRBD1,TRBJ2-1,TRBV7-9,TGTGCCAGCAGCCCACAGGGGAACAATGAGCAGTTCTTC,CASSPQGNNEQFF